This T cell receptor beta chain derives from a study of cytomegalovirus exposure and HLA in healthy donors. Study findings and constraints: The majority of CMV-associated TCR beta chains were reported as apparently HLA-restricted in a later analysis. Specific recognition of CMV antigens was confirmed in vitro for a few chains (all CMV-associated).

The CDR3 contains 15 residues. Germline V gene lookup returns CDR1 SGHNT and CDR2 YYREEE (reference sequence). With 2 bases clipped from V and 3 bases from J, the junction kept 7 bases outside the gene matches. 13 Jbeta primers and 60 Vbeta primers were used for the PCR. Measured with immunoSEQ multiplex PCR; TCRdb has only the in-frame clones, and not every one. The sample contains nearly 110,000 clones, roughly 82% of which appear only once. Worth noting for this clone: Its target is unknown.

The chain couples TRBV5-4 to TRBJ2-5; 7 bases fit TRBD2. The receptor comes from a man aged 50 to 59 in good health and CMV-seronegative. The sequenced sample consisted of PBMCs. CDR3 coding DNA: TGTGCCAGCAGCTTCGGAGGACTAGTGGAAGAGACCCAGTACTTC. It is translated as CASSFGGLVEETQYF.